Below are 31 T cell receptor beta chains sequenced from a single sample in a study of control samples from healthy donors and cancer patients. Some clones are missing from TCRdb's copy, which holds only in-frame ones; the method was immunoSEQ multiplex PCR. Among about 150,000 clones listed, roughly 93% were seen once. The source material was blood. These receptors came from a man aged 18 to 29 in good health.

This clone was observed once. V is TRBV15 and J is TRBJ1-1, with D hard to call. Germline V gives CDR1 LNHNV, CDR2 YYDKDF (reference sequence). Trimming shortened V by 1 base and J by 8 bases, and 17 bases separated the two germline ends. The CDR3 runs 15 residues. CDR3 sequence reads: CATSRGAAVGLEAFF. The CDR3 nucleotides read TGTGCCACCAGCAGAGGTGCTGCCGTCGGTTTGGAAGCTTTCTTT. Together with reference TRBV15 and TRBJ1-1, the CDR3 gives the full variable domain: DAMVIQNPRYQVTQFGKPVTLSCSQTLNHNVMYWYQQKSSQAPKLLFHYYDKDFNNEADTPDNFQSRRPNTSFCFLDIRSPGLGDTAMYLCATSRGAAVGLEAFFGQGTRLTVV.

The CDR3 sequence: CASMVEVGSGSPLHF. In nucleotides, the CDR3 is TGTGCCAGCATGGTTGAAGTGGGGTCAGGGTCACCCCTCCACTTT. The chain links TRBV2 to TRBJ1-6; maybe TRBD1 (5 bases). The V end was cut by 7 bases, the J end by 10 bases, with 20 bases between. The CDR3 is 15 residues long. Germline CDR1 SNHLY, CDR2 FYNNEI. Drawing the rest from reference TRBV2 and TRBJ1-6, the complete variable domain is EPEVTQTPSHQVTQMGQEVILRCVPISNHLYFYWYRQILGQKVEFLVSFYNNEISEKSEIFDDQFSVERPDGSNFTLKIRSTKLEDSAMYFCASMVEVGSGSPLHFGNGTRLTVT.

The CDR3 DNA is TGTGCCAGCAGCAAAGGTCGAAGGGCGGGATATCAGCCCCAGCATTTT. As protein: CASSKGRRAGYQPQHF. The chain uses TRBV21-1 and TRBJ1-5. TRBV21-1 is reported as a pseudogene. This CDR3 spans 16 amino acids.

V is TRBV27 and J is TRBJ1-5; D is possibly TRBD1 (6 bases). The V and J ends lost 3 bases and 9 bases respectively, with 12 bases between them. The CDR3 runs 13 residues. Germline values: CDR1 MNHEY, CDR2 SMNVEV (reference sequence). DNA of the CDR3: TGTGCCAGCAGTTTCTCGGGGGCAGGGCCCCAGCATTTT. It specifies CASSFSGAGPQHF.

This clone was observed a handful of times. The rearrangement joins TRBV10-1 to TRBJ2-7; D remains unclear. Trimming removed 11 bases at V and 3 bases at J, with 5 bases between. CDR1 is WNHNN, CDR2 SYGVQD, per germline (reference sequence). The CDR3 extends over 9 amino acids. The CDR3 region is CAEVYEQYF. The CDR3 DNA reads as TGCGCCGAGGTCTACGAGCAGTACTTC.

This sequence joins TRBV6-5 and TRBJ2-7, with D unclear. Germline CDR1 reads MNHEY; CDR2 reads SVGAGI. V gave up 8 bases and J gave up 0 bases, with 11 bases separating them. The CDR3 spans 13 residues. As DNA, the CDR3 is TGTGCCAGCTACAGTCTTAGCTCCTACGAGCAGTACTTC. It translates to CASYSLSSYEQYF.

The V call is TRBV29-1, the J call TRBJ2-2; no clear D gene. V lost 7 bases to trimming and J lost 3 bases, with 3 bases between them. Germline CDR1 is SQVTM and CDR2 is ANQGSEA. CDR3 length: 10 residues. CDR3 amino acids: CSAYTGELFF. The DNA of the CDR3 is TGCAGCGCTTACACCGGGGAGCTGTTTTTT.

The table lists this clone with a few counts. J is TRBJ2-1 and V is TRBV6-4, with 7 positions matching TRBD1. The CDR3 runs to 13 residues. The J segment lost 4 bases and the V segment lost 8 bases, leaving 5 bases of the junction unmatched. The germline V gene encodes CDR1 MRHNA and CDR2 SNTAGT. The CDR3 DNA reads as TGTGCCAGCGGACAGGAGTTGTACAATGAGCAGTTCTTC. Its translation is CASGQELYNEQFF.

Remarks on this clone: Other DNA sequences in the sample encode the same CDR3. The chain has TRBV4-1 and TRBJ2-5; TRBD1 matches 7 bases. Trimming at V came to 4 bases and at J to 1 base, leaving 9 bases not matched to a gene. The CDR3 runs 16 residues. In germline, CDR1 is MGHRA, CDR2 YSYEKL. CDR3 amino acids: CASSPRQGTFQETQYF. The DNA for the CDR3 is TGCGCCAGCAGCCCCAGACAGGGAACATTCCAAGAGACCCAGTACTTC.

V and J are TRBV11-2 and TRBJ1-6; D is perhaps TRBD1 (5 bases). Germline V lookup: CDR1 SGHAT, CDR2 FQNNGV. This CDR3 spans 14 amino acids. V lost 5 bases to trimming and J lost 6 bases, with 11 bases between them. CDR3 amino acids: CASSQGQFNSPLHF. CDR3 bases: TGTGCCAGCAGCCAGGGTCAGTTTAATTCACCCCTCCACTTT.

V gene TRBV10-3 combines with J gene TRBJ1-3; 7 bases align to TRBD1. The CDR3 has 14 amino acids. The ends lost 3 bases at V and 6 bases at J; junction bases unmatched: 5. Germline-derived CDR1 and CDR2 are ENHRY and SYGVKD. CDR3 protein: CAISDRDSSNTIYF. CDR3 nucleotides: TGTGCCATCAGTGACCGGGACAGCTCAAACACCATATATTTT.

This chain uses TRBV19 with TRBJ2-3; D is unresolved. The CDR3 covers 11 residues. Trimming shortened V by 3 bases and J by 5 bases, and 3 bases separated the two germline ends. The germline V gene has CDR1 LNHDA and CDR2 SQIVND (reference sequence). Written as DNA, the CDR3 is TGTGCCAGTAGTATTAGAGATACGCAGTATTTT. Protein product: CASSIRDTQYF.

The chain carries TRBV19 and TRBJ2-2; D remains ambiguous. CDR3 size: 15 residues. The V and J ends lost 3 bases and 0 bases respectively, with 8 bases between them. The germline V gene encodes CDR1 LNHDA and CDR2 SQIVND (reference sequence). The CDR3 protein is CASSIMLANTGELFF. The CDR3 DNA reads TGTGCCAGTAGTATCATGCTGGCGAACACCGGGGAGCTGTTTTTT. Full variable domain (missing parts from reference TRBV19 and TRBJ2-2): DGGITQSPKYLFRKEGQNVTLSCEQNLNHDAMYWYRQDPGQGLRLIYYSQIVNDFQKGDIAEGYSVSREKKESFPLTVTSAQKNPTAFYLCASSIMLANTGELFFGEGSRLTVL.

The chain couples TRBV9 to TRBJ1-2, with a tentative D call TRBD1 (5 bases). The CDR3 covers 14 residues. V lost 5 bases and J 6 bases, leaving 17 bases between the germline ends. Germline V gives CDR1 SGDLS, CDR2 YYNGEE. The CDR3 DNA reads as TGTGCCAGCAGTCGCACGGGGGGGTTAGATGGCTACACCTTC. Translated, it gives CASSRTGGLDGYTF.

The chain recombines TRBV21-1 with TRBJ1-4. TRBV21-1 is a pseudogene segment. The CDR3 sequence is 13 residues long. This CDR3 reads CPRLGGVGEKLFF. The CDR3 region has the DNA TGTCCGCGATTGGGGGGAGTAGGGGAAAAACTGTTTTTT.

The sample holds one count of this clone. The CDR3 nucleotides read TGTGCCAGCAGTCAATATCCCCGGGGACAGGGGGCAGGGTTCTTC. Translating gives CASSQYPRGQGAGFF. V usage is TRBV6-5 and J usage is TRBJ2-1; TRBD1 matches at 12 bases. Germline V gene sequence: CDR1 MNHEY, CDR2 SVGAGI. The CDR3 is made up of 15 amino acids. J lost 15 bases, V lost 5 bases, and 14 bases had no gene match.

The chain has TRBV7-9 and TRBJ1-4, with D possibly TRBD1 on 6 matching bases. CDR1 and CDR2 from the germline V gene are SEHNR and FQNEAQ (reference sequence). V lost 2 bases, J lost 8 bases, and 9 bases lay in between. This CDR3 is 13 amino acids long. CDR3: CASSLFGGEKLFF. The CDR3 nucleotides read TGTGCCAGCAGCTTATTTGGGGGCGAAAAACTGTTTTTT.

There are a few counts of this clone. This sequence joins TRBV24-1 and TRBJ1-2; no clear D. V lost 3 bases and J 3 bases, leaving 7 bases between the germline ends. Germline-derived CDR1 and CDR2 are KGHDR and SFDVKD. This CDR3 contains 13 residues. The CDR3 spells CATSDVGDYGYTF. The CDR3 coding sequence is TGTGCCACCAGTGATGTAGGAGACTATGGCTACACCTTC.

The V gene is TRBV12-3 or TRBV12-4, the J gene TRBJ1-1; no clear D gene. The CDR3 consists of 13 residues. Trimming removed 3 bases at V and 1 base at J, with 6 bases between. The CDR3 nucleotides read TGTGCCAGCAGTTTTAACGGGAACACTGAAGCTTTCTTT. It codes for CASSFNGNTEAFF.

The rearrangement uses TRBV29-1 and TRBJ1-1, with D hard to call. Deletions cut 5 bases from V and 0 bases from J, with 10 bases between. Germline V gene data show CDR1 as SQVTM and CDR2 as ANQGSEA. The CDR3 has 13 amino acids. The chain's CDR3 is CSVSRDMNTEAFF. The CDR3 nucleotides are TGCAGCGTTTCCCGGGATATGAACACTGAAGCTTTCTTT. Based on the CDR3 plus reference TRBV29-1 and TRBJ1-1, the full variable domain is SAVISQKPSRDICQRGTSLTIQCQVDSQVTMMFWYRQQPGQSLTLIATANQGSEATYESGFVIDKFPISRPNLTFSTLTVSNMSPEDSSIYLCSVSRDMNTEAFFGQGTRLTVV.

The CDR3: CASPLGGKSYSGANVLTF. The CDR3 DNA reads as TGTGCCAGTCCCCTCGGGGGAAAATCCTACTCTGGGGCCAACGTCCTGACTTTC. This sequence joins TRBV19 and TRBJ2-6; perhaps TRBD2 as D (6 bases). The CDR3 has 18 residues. V lost 8 bases, J lost 0 bases, and 20 bases lay in between. Looked up from germline, CDR1 is LNHDA and CDR2 is SQIVND (reference sequence).

The chain combines TRBV20-1 with TRBJ2-1; TRBD1 agrees at 7 bases. V dropped 3 bases and J dropped 7; count of bases not matched to a gene: 33. Germline V lookup: CDR1 DFQATT, CDR2 SNEGSKA (reference sequence). This CDR3 has 22 residues. Here the CDR3 reads CSASCRQGGHSRESLPGNEQFF. The CDR3 nucleotides read TGCAGTGCTAGTTGCCGACAGGGTGGGCACAGTCGAGAATCCCTTCCGGGTAATGAGCAGTTCTTC.

The genes are TRBV9 and TRBJ2-2; D might be TRBD1 (6 bases). This CDR3 contains 17 residues. Germline CDR1 is SGDLS and CDR2 is YYNGEE. The ends were cut back, 2 bases at V and 2 bases at J, with 16 bases in the middle. CDR3 bases: TGTGCCAGCAGCGTCGGTAGGGGGACACCAAACACCGGGGAGCTGTTTTTT. Protein product: CASSVGRGTPNTGELFF.

This chain uses TRBV27 with TRBJ1-6; D remains ambiguous. The length of the CDR3 is 15 residues. From germline, CDR1 is MNHEY and CDR2 SMNVEV (reference sequence). The V gene lost 3 bases and the J gene lost 0 bases, with 6 bases spanning the gap. CDR3 bases: TGTGCCAGCAGTTTTGTGAGCTCCTATAATTCACCCCTCCACTTT. Protein sequence: CASSFVSSYNSPLHF.

The chain's CDR3 is CASSDRQGLNTEAFF. The CDR3 DNA follows: TGTGCCAGCAGCGACCGACAGGGGTTGAACACTGAAGCTTTCTTT. The chain uses TRBV7-2 and TRBJ1-1, with 8 bases lining up with TRBD1. The CDR3 has 15 amino acids. Looked up from germline, CDR1 is SGHTA and CDR2 is FQGNSA. V dropped 5 bases and J dropped 0; count of bases not matched to a gene: 5.

The chain links TRBV4-1 to TRBJ2-7, with 8 nucleotides matching TRBD1. The junction had 9 bases not matched to a gene; V was cut back by 0 bases and J by 2 bases. Germline CDR1 reads MGHRA; CDR2 reads YSYEKL. The CDR3 is made up of 17 amino acids. The CDR3 sequence is CASSQDDRTGPTYEQYF. Written as DNA, the CDR3 is TGCGCCAGCAGCCAAGACGATAGGACAGGGCCAACCTACGAGCAGTACTTC.

This sequence joins TRBV6-6 and TRBJ1-2; possibly TRBD1 for D (5 bases). The CDR3 is 13 amino acids. Looked up from germline, CDR1 is MNHNY and CDR2 is SVGAGI (reference sequence). The V end was cut by 11 bases, the J end by 5 bases, with 18 bases between. CDR3 DNA: TGTGCCGGAACCCGGGACCTAGATTATGGCTACACCTTC. This sequence encodes CAGTRDLDYGYTF.

The rearrangement joins TRBV5-4 to TRBJ2-3; D ambiguous. The CDR3 loop spans 12 amino acids. V lost 4 bases and J 3 bases, leaving 6 bases between the germline ends. Germline-derived CDR1 and CDR2 are SGHNT and YYREEE (reference sequence). The DNA of the CDR3 is TGTGCCAGCAGCGGGGATACAGATACGCAGTATTTT. Translation: CASSGDTDTQYF.

The chain joins TRBV5-4 to TRBJ2-5; 8 bases are a match to TRBD2. The germline CDR1 and CDR2 sequences are SGHNT and YYREEE (reference sequence). Trimming took 0 bases from V and 4 from J; bases not matched to a gene: 14. The CDR3 has 18 residues. The CDR3 DNA sequence: TGTGCCAGCAGCTTGGGTCTTACGGGAGGGCCAGGTGGAGAGACCCAGTACTTC. Translated, it gives CASSLGLTGGPGGETQYF.

The chain joins TRBV6-5 to TRBJ2-3; no clear D gene. The ends were cut back, 6 bases at V and 0 bases at J, with 13 bases in the middle. The CDR3 runs to 15 residues. From germline, CDR1 is MNHEY and CDR2 SVGAGI. The CDR3 DNA sequence: TGTGCCAGCAGGAAAGAGGTCGCTAGCACAGATACGCAGTATTTT. Protein product: CASRKEVASTDTQYF.

V gene TRBV6-5 combines with J gene TRBJ2-1, with D possibly matching TRBD2 (5 bases). CDR1 MNHEY and CDR2 SVGAGI come from the germline V gene. Trimming shortened V by 8 bases and J by 3 bases, and 14 bases separated the two germline ends. The CDR3 contains 14 residues. The CDR3 loop reads CASGSGSFYNEQFF. The DNA for the CDR3 is TGTGCCAGCGGGTCGGGATCTTTCTACAATGAGCAGTTCTTC.